These 19 T cell receptor beta chains came from one sample sequenced in a study of vaccination and CD4 T cells after COVID-19. No cognate antigen is known for these TCRs. Specified treatment: approximately nine-day PBMC culture with coronavirus spike peptide pools or control peptides (ViraFEST assay). CD4+ T lymphocytes from the unexposed donor were collected before the COVID-19 pandemic (2011-2018). The study sequenced cultured CD4+ T cell DNA using the Oncomine TCR Beta short-read assay. TCRdb redid the calling of the PCR reads with MiXCR, one entry per CDR3 protein. The top ten clones hold less than 40% of a sample with about 9,900 distinct CDR3 sequences, about 34% of them seen once. Material: CD4+ T cells from blood, cultured in vitro. The origin of the receptors is a human donor in good health.

V gene TRBV2 combines with J gene TRBJ2-3, with 7 bases lining up with TRBD2. In germline, CDR1 is SNHLY, CDR2 FYNNEI. Germline trimming cut 8 bases from V and 6 bases from J; bases unmatched to any gene: 8. The CDR3 is 13 residues long. CDR3 DNA sequence: TGTGCCAGCCCAGCGGGGTGGTTTGATACGCAGTATTTT. Translation: CASPAGWFDTQYF.

This clonotype came up a few times. The chain links TRBV18 to TRBJ2-5; 7 bases map to TRBD2. This CDR3 contains 15 residues. The V gene end was trimmed by 3 bases and the J gene end by 4 bases; junction bases not matched to a gene: 8. Germline lookup yields CDR1 KGHSH and CDR2 LQKENI. The CDR3 is CASSPQRGGGETQYF. DNA of the CDR3: TGTGCCAGCTCACCCCAGCGGGGTGGTGGAGAGACCCAGTACTTC. Full variable domain (missing parts from reference TRBV18 and TRBJ2-5): NAGVMQNPRHLVRRRGQEARLRCSPMKGHSHVYWYRQLPEEGLKFMVYLQKENIIDESGMPKERFSAEFPKEGPSILRIQQVVRGDSAAYFCASSPQRGGGETQYFGPGTRLLVL.

This clonotype has a handful of counts. The rearrangement joins TRBV27 to TRBJ1-1; 7 nucleotides match TRBD1. Germline values: CDR1 MNHEY, CDR2 SMNVEV (reference sequence). This CDR3 is built from 15 residues. V dropped 4 bases and J dropped 2; count of bases not matched to a gene: 7. CDR3 bases: TGTGCCAGCAGTTCCCGACAGGGTGTTAACACTGAAGCTTTCTTT. It codes for CASSSRQGVNTEAFF.

This clonotype showed up just a few times. The gene calls are TRBV7-3 and TRBJ1-2; D remains unclear. V gave up 2 bases and J gave up 8 bases, with 15 bases separating them. Germline V gene sequence: CDR1 SGHTA, CDR2 FQGTGA. The CDR3 covers 14 residues. CDR3 sequence (DNA): TGTGCCAGCAGCTTAGGAGGGCTTGGTGGGGGCTACACCTTC. Its translation: CASSLGGLGGGYTF.

This clonotype was observed a few times. The rearrangement joins TRBV5-4 to TRBJ1-2; 9 bases match TRBD1. Per the germline V gene, CDR1 is SGHNT and CDR2 is YYREEE (reference sequence). Trimming took 4 bases from V and 2 from J; bases not matched to a gene: 3. This CDR3 region has 14 residues. This CDR3 reads CASSDGTGNYGYTF. CDR3 DNA: TGTGCCAGCAGCGACGGGACAGGGAACTATGGCTACACCTTC.

This clonotype has only a few counts. The V and J genes are TRBV6-1 and TRBJ2-3; D may be TRBD2 (5 bases). The V end was cut by 7 bases, the J end by 4 bases, with 12 bases between. The CDR3 runs 13 residues. CDR1 is MNHNS, CDR2 SASEGT, per germline. The CDR3 coding sequence is TGTGCCAGCACTCGGGGTCTGGCAGATACGCAGTATTTT. This encodes CASTRGLADTQYF.

The CDR3: CASSPLGSRGYTF. The DNA of the CDR3 is TGTGCCAGCAGTCCCTTGGGAAGCCGGGGCTACACCTTC. This chain joins TRBV6-1 and TRBJ1-2, with no clear D. This CDR3 has 13 residues. The ends were cut back, 5 bases at V and 8 bases at J, with 15 bases in the middle. Germline lookup yields CDR1 MNHNS and CDR2 SASEGT.

This clonotype occurred a few times. This chain uses TRBV6-4 with TRBJ2-3, with unresolved D. The CDR3 runs to 12 residues. V was clipped by 0 bases and J by 3 bases, with 1 base between them. Germline CDR1 reads MRHNA; CDR2 reads SNTAGT. The CDR3 region is CASSDSTDTQYF. CDR3 coding DNA: TGTGCCAGCAGTGACTCAACAGATACGCAGTATTTT.

V is TRBV20-1 and J is TRBJ1-2, with D possibly being TRBD1 (6 bases). The length of the CDR3 is 13 residues. Germline V CDR1 and CDR2: DFQATT, SNEGSKA (reference sequence). V dropped 4 bases and J dropped 8 bases, with 17 bases sitting between them. CDR3 coding DNA: TGCAGTGCTAAGGGGGGGGTCGGTGAAGGCTACACCTTC. Translated: CSAKGGVGEGYTF.

V gene TRBV20-1 combines with J gene TRBJ1-1, with D unresolved. Per germline, CDR1 DFQATT and CDR2 SNEGSKA (reference sequence). V was cut by 0 bases and J by 3 bases, with 8 bases left in between. The CDR3 extends over 13 amino acids. CDR3: CSAREERDTEAFF. The CDR3 coding sequence is TGCAGTGCTAGAGAAGAAAGGGACACTGAAGCTTTCTTT.

Regarding this clonotype: A read error may account for a junction end that differs from germline. The J gene is TRBJ2-3, the V gene TRBV20-1; D possibly corresponds to TRBD1 (6 bases). CDR3 length: 15 residues. Germline CDR1 reads DFQATT; CDR2 reads SNEGSKA (reference sequence). The CDR3 protein is CRASRMGQSTDTQYF. CDR3 DNA: TGCAGAGCTAGCAGGATGGGACAAAGCACAGATACGCAGTATTTT.

This clonotype has more than one count but fewer than ten. V is TRBV19 and J is TRBJ2-3; D unclear. The CDR3 covers 15 residues. Germline assignment: CDR1 LNHDA and CDR2 SQIVND (reference sequence). V was shortened by 7 bases and J by 3 bases, with 17 bases between the two germline ends. CDR3: CASTHVGGPTDTQYF. CDR3 nucleotide sequence: TGTGCCAGTACTCACGTAGGCGGACCGACAGATACGCAGTATTTT.

This clonotype was recorded a few times. V and J are TRBV24-1 and TRBJ2-3; 9 bases agree with TRBD1. V lost 6 bases and J lost 4; bases outside the gene matches: 7. From germline, CDR1 is KGHDR and CDR2 SFDVKD. This CDR3 has 15 residues. CDR3 loop: CATSTPGQGADTQYF. CDR3 bases: TGTGCCACCAGTACGCCGGGACAGGGTGCAGATACGCAGTATTTT.

The chain recombines TRBV10-3 with TRBJ1-1, with a tentative D call TRBD1 (6 bases). Germline V gives CDR1 ENHRY, CDR2 SYGVKD. CDR3 size: 13 residues. V was clipped by 7 bases and J by 1 base, with 10 bases between them. The CDR3 bases are TGTGCCATCACCTCGGGACAGAACACTGAAGCTTTCTTT. As protein: CAITSGQNTEAFF.

The chain carries TRBV21-1 and TRBJ2-1; TRBD1, the table's D call, lacks a check against the DNA. TRBV21-1 is described as a pseudogene. The length of the CDR3 is 12 residues. CDR3 residues: CASSGTAAEQFF. In nucleotides, the CDR3 is TGTGCCAGCAGTGGGACGGCGGCTGAGCAGTTCTTC.

The chain has TRBV19 and TRBJ2-7; D is ambiguous. This CDR3 has 16 amino acids. The V end lost 0 bases, the J end lost 2 bases, and 14 bases lay between the germline ends. The V gene's germline CDR1 is LNHDA and CDR2 SQIVND (reference sequence). DNA of the CDR3: TGTGCCAGTAGTATAGATTACCGAACTTTTACCTACGAGCAGTACTTC. Translating it yields CASSIDYRTFTYEQYF.

V is TRBV6-1 and J is TRBJ1-1; TRBD1 might be the D (6 bases). The CDR3 is made up of 13 amino acids. Germline V gives CDR1 MNHNS, CDR2 SASEGT. The CDR3 region has the DNA TGTGCTGGGGGGGCGAACTGGAACACTGAAGCTTTCTTT. This encodes CAGGANWNTEAFF.

The chain employs TRBV30 and TRBJ2-1; TRBD2 is a possible D gene (5 bases). Per germline, CDR1 GTSNPN and CDR2 SVGIG (reference sequence). V was cut by 0 bases and J by 4 bases, with 13 bases left in between. This CDR3 is 15 amino acids long. The CDR3 nucleotides read TGTGCCTGGAGTGTACTAGGGATTCAGTACAATGAGCAGTTCTTC. It is translated as CAWSVLGIQYNEQFF.

The CDR3 DNA sequence: TGTGCCACCAGTGGGACCCGGGACAGGTCATTTACGAACTATGGCTACACCTTC. This translates into CATSGTRDRSFTNYGYTF. V usage is TRBV24-1 and J usage is TRBJ1-2; 8 nucleotides line up with TRBD1. After removal of 5 bases from V and 2 bases from J, the junction contained 15 bases not matched to a gene. CDR3 length: 18 residues. Germline V CDR1 and CDR2: KGHDR, SFDVKD.